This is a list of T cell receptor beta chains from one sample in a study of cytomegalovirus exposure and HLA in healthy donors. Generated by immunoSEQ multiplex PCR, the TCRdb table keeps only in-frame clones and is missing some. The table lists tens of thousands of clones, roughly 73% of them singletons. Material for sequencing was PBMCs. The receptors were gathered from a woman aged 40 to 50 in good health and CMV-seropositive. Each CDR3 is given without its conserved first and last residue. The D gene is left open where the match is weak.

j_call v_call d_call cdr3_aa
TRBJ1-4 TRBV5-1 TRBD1 ASSLGQGNEKLF
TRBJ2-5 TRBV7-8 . ASSLLTGPQETQY
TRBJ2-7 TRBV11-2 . ASSRGTGSYEQY
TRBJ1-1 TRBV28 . ASREAGVINTEAF
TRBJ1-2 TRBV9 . ASSEAGRGGYT
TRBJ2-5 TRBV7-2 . ASSLALGQPETQY
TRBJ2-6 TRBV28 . ASKTGPSGANVLT
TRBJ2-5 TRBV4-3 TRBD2 ASSAGLAGFQETQY
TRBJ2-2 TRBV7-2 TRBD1 ASRWDRRTGELF
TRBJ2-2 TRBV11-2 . ASSLGGVNTGELF
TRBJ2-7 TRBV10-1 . ATRSDRRSSYEQY
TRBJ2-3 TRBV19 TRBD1 ATLGRGTDTQY
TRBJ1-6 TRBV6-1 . ASSGRHDSPLH
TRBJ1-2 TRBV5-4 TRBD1 ASSFRDRGNYGYT
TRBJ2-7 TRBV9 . ASSVAKGEGYEQY